Following are 14 T cell receptor beta chains from one sample sequenced in a study of identical twins. TCRdb itself ran the 5' RACE reads through MiXCR, one entry per CDR3 protein. This sample carries around 1.7 million distinct CDR3 sequences, 25% to 35% of them seen once, and the ten largest clones take about 0.27%. Sample: cord blood. These receptor sequences come from a newborn girl in good health.

This clonotype was seen a handful of times. J is TRBJ2-7 and V is TRBV28; no reliable D call. Germline loops: CDR1 MDHEN, CDR2 SYDVKM. The CDR3 totals 13 residues. Trimming pared 2 bases from V and 3 bases from J, leaving 8 bases between. This chain's CDR3 is CASSLVTNYEQYF. In DNA form, the CDR3 reads TGTGCCAGCAGTTTAGTCACTAACTACGAGCAGTACTTC.

V is TRBV5-1 and J is TRBJ2-7; 8 bases are shared with TRBD1. CDR1 SGHRS and CDR2 YFSETQ come from the germline V gene. The CDR3 length is 18 residues. V was pared by 2 bases and J by 2 bases, with 15 bases of the junction left unmatched. The CDR3 sequence is CASSFCGVSTGAPYEQYF. As DNA, the CDR3 is TGCGCCAGCAGCTTTTGTGGGGTTTCGACAGGGGCCCCCTACGAGCAGTACTTC. Looking up the rest from reference TRBV5-1 and TRBJ2-7 gives the full variable domain: KAGVTQTPRYLIKTRGQQVTLSCSPISGHRSVSWYQQTPGQGLQFLFEYFSETQRNKGNFPGRFSGRQFSNSRSEMNVSTLELGDSALYLCASSFCGVSTGAPYEQYFGPGTRLTVT.

For this clonotype: This may be a read error: a much more frequent sequence differs by one nucleotide. The rearrangement joins TRBV29-1 to TRBJ1-6; D may be TRBD1 (5 bases). The germline gives CDR1 SQVTM, CDR2 ANQGSEA. V was pared by 6 bases and J by 1 base, with 13 bases between. The CDR3 sequence is 15 residues long. This CDR3 is CSVGAGVSYNSPLHF. As DNA, the CDR3 is TGCAGCGTAGGGGCAGGCGTTTCCTATAATTCACCCCTCCACTTT.

The chain has TRBV20-1 and TRBJ2-5; TRBD2 might be the D (6 bases). The CDR3 extends over 14 amino acids. V lost 3 bases to trimming and J lost 4 bases, with 15 bases between them. Germline V gene sequence: CDR1 DFQATT, CDR2 SNEGSKA (reference sequence). CDR3 DNA: TGCAGTGCTAGCGCCGGGAGTCGGTCAGAGACCCAGTACTTC. This codes for CSASAGSRSETQYF.

The sample holds one count of this clonotype. The chain employs TRBV5-6 and TRBJ2-1; D may be TRBD2 (5 bases). The J call may not be correct, given that the DNA end is closer to TRBJ2-7. The CDR3 covers 15 residues. Germline values: CDR1 SGHDT, CDR2 YYEEEE. The CDR3 here is CASSFSPSSYNEQYF. In DNA, the CDR3 is TGTGCCAGCAGCTTCAGCCCTAGCTCCTACAATGAGCAGTACTTC.

The chain is built from TRBV3-1 and TRBJ1-6; TRBD1 agrees at 10 bases. Germline V lookup: CDR1 LGHDT, CDR2 YNNKEL (reference sequence). V trimming: 5 bases; J trimming: 13 bases; junction bases outside the gene matches: 11. The CDR3 has 15 residues. CDR3 loop: CASSYHTGTGDPLHF. DNA of the CDR3: TGTGCCAGCAGCTACCACACCGGGACAGGGGATCCCCTCCACTTT.

This clonotype was counted between two and nine times. A read error is possible here, since a much larger clone lies one base away. This chain links TRBV24-1 with TRBJ1-1; the D gene is possibly TRBD1 (6 bases). Per germline, CDR1 KGHDR and CDR2 SFDVKD. V was pared by 4 bases and J by 4 bases, with 6 bases between. This CDR3 has 12 residues. The CDR3 DNA reads as TGTGCCACCAGTGACAGGGGCACTGAAGCTTTCTTT. The encoded protein is CATSDRGTEAFF.

This clonotype was detected a few times. CDR3 amino acids: CSAAEAFF. The CDR3 DNA is TGCAGTGCTGCTGAAGCTTTCTTT. The rearrangement joins TRBV20-1 to TRBJ1-1, with D unclear. The CDR3 has 8 residues. Germline CDR1 is DFQATT and CDR2 is SNEGSKA (reference sequence). The ends were cut back, 5 bases at V and 6 bases at J, with 1 base in the middle.

The V and J genes are TRBV18 and TRBJ2-1; D unresolved. The DNA end is a closer match to TRBJ2-7, so the J assignment may be wrong. Germline CDR1 reads KGHSH; CDR2 reads LQKENI. This CDR3 is built from 16 residues. DNA for the CDR3: TGTGCCAGCTCACCAGACGCACCGAGCTCCTACAATGAGCAGTACTTC. Its protein is CASSPDAPSSYNEQYF.

This rearrangement joins TRBV20-1 to TRBJ1-5, with D tentatively TRBD1 (5 bases). Germline V CDR1 and CDR2: DFQATT, SNEGSKA (reference sequence). V dropped 5 bases and J dropped 5 bases, with 13 bases sitting between them. The CDR3 loop spans 13 amino acids. CDR3 region: CSALQGGYQPQHF. CDR3 nucleotides: TGCAGTGCTCTCCAGGGTGGTTATCAGCCCCAGCATTTT.

This clonotype has only a few counts. The chain is built from TRBV12-3 or TRBV12-4 and TRBJ1-5; D unclear. V shed 1 base and J shed 4 bases, with 5 bases lying between them. The CDR3 is made up of 13 amino acids. CDR3 sequence: CASSLVWNQPQHF. The CDR3 nucleotides are TGTGCCAGCAGTTTAGTATGGAATCAGCCCCAGCATTTT.

The chain carries TRBV9 and TRBJ1-6; 9 bases fit TRBD1. V lost 2 bases to trimming and J lost 9 bases; unmatched junction nucleotides: 3. Germline loops: CDR1 SGDLS, CDR2 YYNGEE. This CDR3 has 14 residues. CDR3 amino acids: CASSVRTGVSPLHF. As DNA, the CDR3 is TGTGCCAGCAGCGTCCGGACAGGGGTTTCACCCCTCCACTTT.

V usage is TRBV20-1 and J usage is TRBJ2-1; D not resolved. The CDR3 extends over 10 amino acids. Germline lookup yields CDR1 DFQATT and CDR2 SNEGSKA (reference sequence). The CDR3 bases are TGCATGGCGGCCGGGAATGAGCAGTTCTTC. Translated, it gives CMAAGNEQFF.

A few counts support this clonotype. J is TRBJ1-2 and V is TRBV29-1, with D hard to call. From germline, CDR1 is SQVTM and CDR2 ANQGSEA. Deletions cut 5 bases from V and 4 bases from J, with 14 bases between. The CDR3 runs 13 residues. The CDR3, as DNA: TGCAGCGTTCCGGGGTGGAGTCCCTATGGCTACACCTTC. It encodes CSVPGWSPYGYTF.